The entry below describes one TCR beta chain. The target antigen is unknown. This sample stems from a study of blood T cells in healthy people across ages. Findings of the study overall: Per million T cells, TCR beta diversity dropped roughly linearly as age increased.

The study drew donors from healthy Caucasian individuals in Russia aged about 6 to 95. With 0 bases removed from V and 3 bases from J, the gap between germline ends came to 9 bases. This CDR3 contains 15 residues. Germline assignment: CDR1 LGHDT and CDR2 YNNKEL (reference sequence). The second PCR ran roughly 6 to 11 cycles with a sample-barcoded 5' primer and J-beta primers. Each cDNA molecule was tagged by a template-switch adaptor with 12 random nucleotides. One entry per CDR3 protein, called by TCRdb with MiXCR from the 5' RACE reads. The sample includes roughly 2 million distinct CDR3 sequences, around 48% of them seen just once.

The V and J genes are TRBV3-1 and TRBJ2-1, with unresolved D. Sequencing was carried out using blood. The receptor was isolated from a woman in her thirties or forties in good health. The CDR3 nucleotides are TGTGCCAGCAGCCAAGATGCGACTTTCTACAATGAGCAGTTCTTC. It yields the protein CASSQDATFYNEQFF.